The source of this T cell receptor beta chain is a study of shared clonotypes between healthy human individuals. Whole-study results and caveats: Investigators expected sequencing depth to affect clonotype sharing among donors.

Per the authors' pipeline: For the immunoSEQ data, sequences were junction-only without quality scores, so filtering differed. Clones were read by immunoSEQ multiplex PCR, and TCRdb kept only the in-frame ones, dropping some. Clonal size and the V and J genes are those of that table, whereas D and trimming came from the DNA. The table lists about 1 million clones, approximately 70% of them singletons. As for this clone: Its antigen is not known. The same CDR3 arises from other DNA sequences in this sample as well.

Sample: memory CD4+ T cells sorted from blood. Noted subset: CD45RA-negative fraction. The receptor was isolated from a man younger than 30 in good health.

CDR3 protein: CASSDGRAADTQYF. The CDR3 coding sequence is TGTGCCAGCAGTGATGGACGGGCCGCAGATACGCAGTATTTT. The J gene is TRBJ2-3, the V gene TRBV2; D is ambiguous. CDR1 is SNHLY and CDR2 is FYNNEI in the germline V gene. The CDR3 is made up of 14 amino acids. V was clipped by 3 bases and J by 4 bases, with 11 bases between them.